This passage covers 21 T cell receptor beta chains from one sample sequenced in a study of shared T cell receptors in the human thymus. Method: immunoSEQ multiplex PCR; TCRdb's copy keeps in-frame clones and lacks some. The data contain approximately 660,000 clones, roughly 90% of them singletons. These data also formed part of another study, on human thymus T cells.

The sequencing input was thymocytes. These receptors were collected from a boy in the first two years of life with a congenital heart defect.

V and J are TRBV19 and TRBJ1-5; unclear D gene. V was shortened by 4 bases and J by 7 bases, with 14 bases between the two germline ends. CDR3 length: 14 amino acids. Germline V gene sequence: CDR1 LNHDA, CDR2 SQIVND (reference sequence). The CDR3 spells CASSSIGSRQPQHF. The CDR3 DNA sequence: TGTGCCAGTAGTAGCATCGGGAGCCGGCAGCCCCAGCATTTT.

The V gene is TRBV30, the J gene TRBJ1-4; the D is unclear. This CDR3 is 13 amino acids long. From germline, CDR1 is GTSNPN and CDR2 SVGIG (reference sequence). V was shortened by 5 bases and J by 6 bases, with 13 bases between the two germline ends. The CDR3 sequence: CAWGLRNDEKLFF. Written as DNA, the CDR3 is TGTGCCTGGGGGCTAAGGAACGATGAAAAACTGTTTTTT. The variable domain in full, with the rest retrieved from reference TRBV30 and TRBJ1-4, is SQTIHQWPATLVQPVGSPLSLECTVEGTSNPNLYWYRQAAGRGLQLLFYSVGIGQISSEVPQNLSASRPQDRQFILSSKKLLLSDSGFYLCAWGLRNDEKLFFGSGTQLSVL.

Written as DNA, the CDR3 is TGTGCCAGCAACCCGGGGGGGGAAGGCTACACCTTC. This gives the protein CASNPGGEGYTF. The chain joins TRBV11-2 to TRBJ1-2; a possible D gene is TRBD1 (5 bases). This CDR3 region has 12 residues. V was trimmed by 7 bases and J by 8 bases, leaving 14 bases between them. Germline V gives CDR1 SGHAT, CDR2 FQNNGV.

The rearrangement uses TRBV7-2 and TRBJ2-7, with TRBD2 matching over 12 bases. CDR1 SGHTA and CDR2 FQGNSA come from the germline V gene. V lost 5 bases to trimming and J lost 2 bases; unmatched junction nucleotides: 7. This CDR3 has 16 residues. CDR3 sequence reads: CASSKTSGSTPYEQYF. For the CDR3, the DNA is TGTGCCAGCAGCAAGACTAGCGGGAGTACCCCCTACGAGCAGTACTTC.

The rearrangement joins TRBV5-5 to TRBJ2-7; a weak D match, TRBD1 (6 bases). The CDR3 consists of 16 residues. The germline gives CDR1 SGHKS, CDR2 YYEKEE (reference sequence). V lost 6 bases, J lost 3 bases, and 22 bases lay in between. The CDR3 region is CASTETTGNLYYEQYF. CDR3 nucleotide sequence: TGTGCCAGCACCGAGACTACAGGGAACCTTTACTACGAGCAGTACTTC.

The gene calls are TRBV7-9 and TRBJ2-7, with no clear D. The CDR3 is made up of 15 amino acids. Trimming left V 1 base short and J 0 bases short, with 10 bases between. Germline lookup yields CDR1 SEHNR and CDR2 FQNEAQ (reference sequence). CDR3 DNA sequence: TGTGCCAGCAGCTTAGAAGTGGGCAGCTCCTACGAGCAGTACTTC. Encoded protein: CASSLEVGSSYEQYF.

The V gene is TRBV4-3, the J gene TRBJ2-1; 7 bases agree with TRBD1. Germline CDR1 and CDR2: LGHNA and YSLEER. Unmatched junction bases numbered 12, after V lost 4 bases and J lost 6 bases. This CDR3 is 16 amino acids long. The CDR3 DNA sequence: TGCGCCAGCAGCCCAGGTGAGGGGGCGAAAGGCAATGAGCAGTTCTTC. It yields the protein CASSPGEGAKGNEQFF.

This rearrangement joins TRBV2 to TRBJ2-1; D unresolved. The V and J ends lost 5 bases and 3 bases respectively, with 23 bases between them. The CDR3 has 18 residues. Germline loops: CDR1 SNHLY, CDR2 FYNNEI. CDR3 sequence reads: CASSTTPVVRRVYNEQFF. CDR3 bases: TGTGCCAGCAGTACTACCCCCGTAGTCCGTCGGGTCTACAATGAGCAGTTCTTC.

This rearrangement joins TRBV19 to TRBJ2-1, with TRBD2 as a possible D gene (6 bases). Germline V gives CDR1 LNHDA, CDR2 SQIVND (reference sequence). Trimming pared 4 bases from V and 7 bases from J, leaving 11 bases between. The CDR3 spans 13 residues. The CDR3 sequence: CASSRAGWNEQFF. CDR3 bases: TGTGCCAGTAGTAGGGCGGGATGGAATGAGCAGTTCTTC.

The genes are TRBV14 and TRBJ2-5; 10 nucleotides match TRBD2. The V and J ends lost 3 bases and 4 bases, in that order; junction bases with no gene match: 8. This CDR3 contains 16 residues. CDR1 is SGHDN, CDR2 FVKESK, per germline. In DNA form, the CDR3 reads TGTGCCAGCAGCCAGGCTTCTAGCGGGAGCACAGAGACCCAGTACTTC. It translates to CASSQASSGSTETQYF. The full variable domain, completed using reference TRBV14 and TRBJ2-5, is EAGVTQFPSHSVIEKGQTVTLRCDPISGHDNLYWYRRVMGKEIKFLLHFVKESKQDESGMPNNRFLAERTGGTYSTLKVQPAELEDSGVYFCASSQASSGSTETQYFGPGTRLLVL.

The CDR3 region has the DNA TGTGCCAGCAGCTTAGAGGAGAGGGTGGATCCTAATGAGCAGTTCTTC. It codes for CASSLEERVDPNEQFF. This sequence joins TRBV7-9 and TRBJ2-1, with D maybe TRBD2 (5 bases). CDR3 length: 16 amino acids. CDR1 is SEHNR and CDR2 is FQNEAQ in the germline V gene (reference sequence). Trimming took 1 base from V and 7 from J, leaving 17 bases between them.

This clone appeared a few times. The chain recombines TRBV7-2 with TRBJ1-5; D remains ambiguous. The CDR3 has 15 residues. Germline V gene data show CDR1 as SGHTA and CDR2 as FQGNSA. V lost 5 bases and J 0 bases, leaving 11 bases between the germline ends. CDR3 in DNA: TGTGCCAGCAGCGACCCCCGGGTTAGCAATCAGCCCCAGCATTTT. It encodes CASSDPRVSNQPQHF.

In its sample, this clone was seen a few times. The V call is TRBV4-2, the J call TRBJ2-5, with TRBD1 identical over 7 bases. V gave up 4 bases and J gave up 2 bases; unmatched junction bases: 4. The CDR3 is made up of 14 amino acids. Germline V CDR1 and CDR2: LGHNA, YNFKEQ. CDR3 sequence (DNA): TGTGCCAGCAGCCCGCCACAGGGGCAAGAGACCCAGTACTTC. Amino acids: CASSPPQGQETQYF.

The V call is TRBV4-3, the J call TRBJ2-3; TRBD2 agrees at 10 bases. Germline CDR1 and CDR2: LGHNA and YSLEER. The CDR3 is made up of 15 amino acids. After removal of 4 bases from V and 9 bases from J, the junction contained 10 bases not matched to a gene. Here the CDR3 DNA reads TGCGCCAGCAGCCCACGGAGACTAGCGGGCGCGACGCAGTATTTT. Its translation: CASSPRRLAGATQYF.

V is TRBV4-1 and J is TRBJ2-1; TRBD2 aligns across 8 bases. Trimming took 0 bases from V and 5 from J; bases not matched to a gene: 9. The germline V gene has CDR1 MGHRA and CDR2 YSYEKL. The CDR3 consists of 17 residues. The CDR3 bases are TGCGCCAGCAGCCAAGATGAGGGTAGCGGGGTGGACAATGAGCAGTTCTTC. It is translated as CASSQDEGSGVDNEQFF.

The chain carries TRBV14 and TRBJ1-2; 7 bases match TRBD1. Germline CDR1 reads SGHDN; CDR2 reads FVKESK. CDR3 size: 16 residues. V gave up 5 bases and J gave up 4 bases; unmatched junction bases: 13. DNA of the CDR3: TGTGCCAGCAGCGTTAGTAGGTTGGACAGGCCCTATGGCTACACCTTC. It specifies CASSVSRLDRPYGYTF. The full variable domain, in which reference TRBV14 and TRBJ1-2 provide the parts outside the CDR3, is EAGVTQFPSHSVIEKGQTVTLRCDPISGHDNLYWYRRVMGKEIKFLLHFVKESKQDESGMPNNRFLAERTGGTYSTLKVQPAELEDSGVYFCASSVSRLDRPYGYTFGSGTRLTVV.

This chain connects TRBV4-2 to TRBJ2-5; 8 bases fit TRBD1. Per the germline V gene, CDR1 is LGHNA and CDR2 is YNFKEQ. The CDR3 contains 15 residues. V shed 7 bases, J shed 2 bases, and the junction held 9 bases outside the gene matches. The CDR3 here is CASNNPRDRQETQYF. The CDR3 nucleotides are TGTGCCAGCAACAACCCCCGGGACAGGCAAGAGACCCAGTACTTC.

This chain links TRBV28 with TRBJ1-2; 7 nucleotides align to TRBD1. This CDR3 spans 15 amino acids. Germline CDR1 is MDHEN and CDR2 is SYDVKM. V shed 3 bases and J 8 bases; nucleotides not matched to a gene: 12. The CDR3 is CASSLTGFSLRGYTF. CDR3 bases: TGTGCCAGCAGTTTGACAGGGTTTTCCCTTCGAGGCTACACCTTC.

The V gene is TRBV11-2, the J gene TRBJ2-7, with 13 nucleotides matching TRBD2. V shed 6 bases, J shed 2 bases, and the junction held 4 bases outside the gene matches. Germline V CDR1 and CDR2: SGHAT, FQNNGV. The CDR3 covers 15 residues. The CDR3 spells CASRRLAGGPYEQYF. The CDR3 coding sequence is TGTGCCAGCAGACGACTAGCGGGGGGACCCTACGAGCAGTACTTC.

The rearrangement uses TRBV6-6 and TRBJ2-7; TRBD1 matches at 7 bases. The germline CDR1 and CDR2 sequences are MNHNY and SVGAGI (reference sequence). The CDR3 is made up of 12 amino acids. Trimming at V came to 7 bases and at J to 7 bases, leaving 7 bases not matched to a gene. The chain's CDR3 is CASTRQGGEQYF. The CDR3 DNA reads TGTGCCAGCACCAGACAGGGCGGGGAGCAGTACTTC.

The chain recombines TRBV7-4 with TRBJ1-1; the match to TRBD1 covers 9 bases. Germline V CDR1 and CDR2: SGHVT, SQSDAQ. The CDR3 totals 14 residues. After removal of 5 bases from V and 1 base from J, the junction contained 2 bases not matched to a gene. In DNA form, the CDR3 reads TGTGCCAGCAGCCTGGGACAGGGGAACACTGAAGCTTTCTTT. It codes for CASSLGQGNTEAFF.